This T cell receptor beta chain was sequenced for a study of blood T cell repertoires in COVID-19. Study context: There were acute and convalescent COVID-19 samples, and they came from the United States, Italy and Spain. PBMCs, B-cell-depleted T cells, or T cells provided the cDNA or gDNA that made up the material.

Between the trimmed V and J ends, which lost 6 bases and 3 bases, there was a span of 11 bases. CDR3 length equals 13 residues. The germline gives CDR1 MNHEY, CDR2 SVGAGI. How the authors handled the data: The authors estimated nucleated cell counts from reference gene primer amplification. The repertoire was sequenced with immunoSEQ multiplex PCR; TCRdb's copy has only in-frame clones and lacks some. V, J and clone size are those of that table, while D and trimming were read from the DNA. The sample includes about 120,000 clones, around three quarters seen only once; the top ten take roughly 4.3%. Sample: peripheral blood. The gene calls are TRBV6-5 and TRBJ1-2, with a tentative D call TRBD1 (5 bases). This clonotype was obtained from a woman aged 80 or older with acute or convalescent COVID-19. The CDR3 nucleotides are TGTGCCAGCAGAAGGGGTCGGCACTATGGCTACACCTTC. Its protein product is CASRRGRHYGYTF.